This is a list of T cell receptor beta chains from one sample in a study of blood T cell repertoires in COVID-19. Using immunoSEQ multiplex PCR, the repertoire was profiled, and TCRdb retains in-frame clones only, with some absent. This table has approximately 100,000 clones, 65% to 90% appearing once. Sequenced material: peripheral blood. The receptor source for this set is a woman of 80 years or more with active or convalescent COVID-19. CDR3s include the opening cysteine and the closing phenylalanine or tryptophan. Fields, in order: D gene, J gene, V gene, clone size, CDR3 DNA, CDR3 protein. D genes are given only for firm matches. Rows may omit the clone size; those that give it use once, few, many or a size class.

d_call: NA; j_call: TRBJ2-7; v_call: TRBV28; clone_size: NA; cdr3_nt: TGTGCCAGCAGTTTATCAGCGGTCTACGAGCAGTACTTC; cdr3_aa: CASSLSAVYEQYF
d_call: NA; j_call: TRBJ2-2; v_call: TRBV6-5; clone_size: NA; cdr3_nt: TGTGCCAGCAGTTTACGAACCAGGGACACCGGGGAGCTGTTTTTT; cdr3_aa: CASSLRTRDTGELFF
d_call: TRBD1; j_call: TRBJ1-6; v_call: TRBV27; clone_size: NA; cdr3_nt: TGTGCCAGCAGAAAACAGGGGGCTTATTCACCCCTCCACTTT; cdr3_aa: CASRKQGAYSPLHF
d_call: NA; j_call: TRBJ2-5; v_call: TRBV7-3; clone_size: NA; cdr3_nt: TGTGCCAGCAGCTTATTGGCAGGGTCATTTGAGACCCAGTACTTC; cdr3_aa: CASSLLAGSFETQYF
d_call: TRBD1; j_call: TRBJ1-3; v_call: TRBV4-2; clone_size: NA; cdr3_nt: TGTGCCAGCAGAATGACAGGGGCCCGACTCTCTGGAAACACCATATATTTT; cdr3_aa: CASRMTGARLSGNTIYF
d_call: TRBD2; j_call: TRBJ2-1; v_call: TRBV5-4; clone_size: NA; cdr3_nt: TGTGCCAGCAGCTCAGCGACTAGCGGGATAGATGGTGAGCAGTTCTTC; cdr3_aa: CASSSATSGIDGEQFF
d_call: TRBD1; j_call: TRBJ2-7; v_call: TRBV6-6; clone_size: few; cdr3_nt: TGTGCCAGCAGCCTGGACAGGGTAATGGAGCAGTACTTC; cdr3_aa: CASSLDRVMEQYF
d_call: NA; j_call: TRBJ2-7; v_call: TRBV19; clone_size: NA; cdr3_nt: TGTGCCAGTAGTCCCAAAAACAGGGCCTCCTACGAGCAGTACTTC; cdr3_aa: CASSPKNRASYEQYF
d_call: NA; j_call: TRBJ1-6; v_call: TRBV7-2; clone_size: once; cdr3_nt: TGTGCCAGCAGCCTGGCGGCAGTTAATTCACCCCTCCACTTT; cdr3_aa: CASSLAAVNSPLHF
d_call: TRBD1; j_call: TRBJ1-2; v_call: TRBV6-5; clone_size: few; cdr3_nt: TGTGCCAGCAGGCCCGGACAGGGGGGCTATGGCTACACCTTC; cdr3_aa: CASRPGQGGYGYTF
d_call: NA; j_call: TRBJ2-1; v_call: TRBV5-1; clone_size: few; cdr3_nt: TGCGCCAGCAGCCTTCAGGCAGGCTACAATGAGCAGTTCTTC; cdr3_aa: CASSLQAGYNEQFF
d_call: NA; j_call: TRBJ2-1; v_call: TRBV27; clone_size: NA; cdr3_nt: TGTGCCAGCTCGGAACGGGAGCCCAGGGAGCAGTTCTTC; cdr3_aa: CASSEREPREQFF
d_call: NA; j_call: TRBJ1-5; v_call: TRBV7-6; clone_size: NA; cdr3_nt: TGTGCCAGCAGCGGGGGGGGTAATCAGCCCCAGCATTTT; cdr3_aa: CASSGGGNQPQHF
d_call: NA; j_call: TRBJ2-2; v_call: TRBV11-3; clone_size: NA; cdr3_nt: TGTGCCAGCAGCTTAGGCTTGGGGGCTCACGACACCGGGGAGCTGTTTTTT; cdr3_aa: CASSLGLGAHDTGELFF
d_call: TRBD1; j_call: TRBJ2-2; v_call: TRBV18; clone_size: NA; cdr3_nt: TGTGCCAGCTCAATCGACAGGGGCACCGGGGAGCTGTTTTTT; cdr3_aa: CASSIDRGTGELFF
d_call: TRBD1; j_call: TRBJ1-1; v_call: TRBV6-5; clone_size: NA; cdr3_nt: TGTGCCAGCAGTCAGGGACAGAGGACTGAAGCTTTCTTT; cdr3_aa: CASSQGQRTEAFF
d_call: TRBD1; j_call: TRBJ2-7; v_call: TRBV23-1; clone_size: NA; cdr3_nt: TGCGCCAGAGCCGGCTTCGGCAGGGGGCAAAACGAGCAGTACTTC; cdr3_aa: CARAGFGRGQNEQYF
d_call: TRBD1; j_call: TRBJ2-1; v_call: TRBV5-1; clone_size: NA; cdr3_nt: TGCGCCAGCAGCTTGGGGGGACAGAACAATGAGCAGTTCTTC; cdr3_aa: CASSLGGQNNEQFF
d_call: NA; j_call: TRBJ1-2; v_call: TRBV5-1; clone_size: NA; cdr3_nt: TGCGCCAGCAGCTTGGAGCGCGCCACTGGCTACACCTTC; cdr3_aa: CASSLERATGYTF
d_call: TRBD1; j_call: TRBJ1-5; v_call: TRBV6-5; clone_size: NA; cdr3_nt: TGTGCCAGCAGGAAAGGACAGGGAGGTCAGCCCCAGCATTTT; cdr3_aa: CASRKGQGGQPQHF
d_call: NA; j_call: TRBJ1-3; v_call: TRBV4-1; clone_size: NA; cdr3_nt: TGCGCCAGCAGCCAAGGCGCCGTGAGGACCATATATTTT; cdr3_aa: CASSQGAVRTIYF
d_call: TRBD2; j_call: TRBJ2-2; v_call: TRBV5-5; clone_size: NA; cdr3_nt: TGTGCCAGCAACCCAGCGGGAGGAACCGGGGAGCTGTTTTTT; cdr3_aa: CASNPAGGTGELFF
d_call: NA; j_call: TRBJ2-7; v_call: TRBV14; clone_size: NA; cdr3_nt: TGTGCCAGCAGTATAATAGGGGGAGCCTACGAGCAGTACTTC; cdr3_aa: CASSIIGGAYEQYF
d_call: NA; j_call: TRBJ2-1; v_call: TRBV7-3; clone_size: NA; cdr3_nt: TGTGCCAGCAGCTTAAGGGCCAATCGGGGGAACAATGAGCAGTTCTTC; cdr3_aa: CASSLRANRGNNEQFF
d_call: NA; j_call: TRBJ2-7; v_call: TRBV5-1; clone_size: once; cdr3_nt: TGCGCCAGCAGCTTGCTCCCGGTGAGCTCCTACGAGCAGTACTTC; cdr3_aa: CASSLLPVSSYEQYF
d_call: TRBD1; j_call: TRBJ2-2; v_call: TRBV7-3; clone_size: NA; cdr3_nt: TGTGCCAGCAGCTTAACGCAGGGGGCAGCCGGGGAGCTGTTTTTT; cdr3_aa: CASSLTQGAAGELFF
d_call: TRBD1; j_call: TRBJ1-3; v_call: TRBV11-2; clone_size: NA; cdr3_nt: TGTGCCAGCAGCTGGACAGGGCTCTCTGGAAACACCATATATTTT; cdr3_aa: CASSWTGLSGNTIYF
d_call: TRBD1; j_call: TRBJ2-1; v_call: TRBV7-3; clone_size: NA; cdr3_nt: TGTGCCAGCAGCTTAGCAGGGGGCGAATTTAATGAGCAGTTCTTC; cdr3_aa: CASSLAGGEFNEQFF
d_call: NA; j_call: TRBJ2-3; v_call: TRBV20-1; clone_size: NA; cdr3_nt: TGCAGTGCTAGTACGGTAGCTGATAGCACAGATACGCAGTATTTT; cdr3_aa: CSASTVADSTDTQYF
d_call: NA; j_call: TRBJ1-1; v_call: TRBV6-5; clone_size: NA; cdr3_nt: TGTGCCACCGGGCCCCGACCGAGAGCGGCTGAAGCTTTCTTT; cdr3_aa: CATGPRPRAAEAFF
d_call: NA; j_call: TRBJ2-3; v_call: TRBV28; clone_size: NA; cdr3_nt: TGTGCCAGCAGTCTCAGGGTTTTAACGCAGTATTTT; cdr3_aa: CASSLRVLTQYF
d_call: TRBD1; j_call: TRBJ2-3; v_call: TRBV15; clone_size: NA; cdr3_nt: TGTGCCACCAGCAGAAAGGGGACAGGGCGTCAAGATACGCAGTATTTT; cdr3_aa: CATSRKGTGRQDTQYF
d_call: TRBD1; j_call: TRBJ2-1; v_call: TRBV10-2; clone_size: NA; cdr3_nt: TGCGCCAGCGGGTGGGGACAGATCCAGGGTTTCGGGCAGTTCTTC; cdr3_aa: CASGWGQIQGFGQFF
d_call: NA; j_call: TRBJ2-7; v_call: TRBV4-2; clone_size: NA; cdr3_nt: TGTGCCAGCAGCCAAGATTCCACCTACGAGCAGTACTTC; cdr3_aa: CASSQDSTYEQYF
d_call: TRBD1; j_call: TRBJ1-2; v_call: TRBV29-1; clone_size: NA; cdr3_nt: TGCAGCGTATTGACAGGGTTTGGCTACACCTTC; cdr3_aa: CSVLTGFGYTF
d_call: TRBD2; j_call: TRBJ2-5; v_call: TRBV6-5; clone_size: NA; cdr3_nt: TGTGCCAGCAGTTACCGGGAGGGAAACCAGTACTTC; cdr3_aa: CASSYREGNQYF
d_call: NA; j_call: TRBJ2-5; v_call: TRBV6-1; clone_size: NA; cdr3_nt: TGTGCCAGCAGTGAATACAGGGAAGAGACCCAGTACTTC; cdr3_aa: CASSEYREETQYF
d_call: NA; j_call: TRBJ2-1; v_call: TRBV9; clone_size: NA; cdr3_nt: TGTGCCAGCAGCGTAGGTAGCGCCACCTACAATGAGCAGTTCTTC; cdr3_aa: CASSVGSATYNEQFF
d_call: TRBD1; j_call: TRBJ2-3; v_call: TRBV25-1; clone_size: NA; cdr3_nt: TGTGCCAGCAGTAATCAGGGGGCAGCAGATACGCAGTATTTT; cdr3_aa: CASSNQGAADTQYF